Presented here are 19 T cell receptor beta chains from one specimen sequenced in a study of human T cells and chemical hapten exposure. TCRdb re-derived calls from the RACE reads in MiXCR, one entry per CDR3 protein. The profile shows roughly 69,000 distinct CDR3 sequences, more than 9.5% of them singletons. The sample's time point: patch test 3, about 24 weeks after DPC sensitization. Treatment in this sample: therapeutic diphenylcyclopropenone sensitization with weekly scalp DPC. The material was whole blood, obtained in connection with sensitization to the hapten diphenylcyclopropenone (DPC). The receptors derive from a woman aged 25 to 39 with alopecia areata. Some clones in this sample may be carry-over from other donors' samples.

CDR3 sequence (DNA): TGCAGTGCTCTATCGTACTCCGAGCAGTACTTC. This sequence encodes CSALSYSEQYF. The chain links TRBV20-1 to TRBJ2-7; D not resolved. CDR1 and CDR2 from the germline V gene are DFQATT and SNEGSKA (reference sequence). The CDR3 runs 11 residues. V shed 5 bases and J shed 6 bases, with 11 bases lying between them.

The rearrangement joins TRBV29-1 to TRBJ2-3, with D tentatively TRBD2 (6 bases). This CDR3 contains 13 residues. V was trimmed by 7 bases and J by 0 bases, leaving 11 bases between them. Germline assignment: CDR1 SQVTM and CDR2 ANQGSEA. This CDR3 reads CSGTGTSTDTQYF. For the CDR3, the DNA is TGCAGCGGAACCGGGACTAGCACAGATACGCAGTATTTT.

In this sample, this clonotype turned up a few times. This chain joins TRBV7-2 and TRBJ2-7; D is unresolved. Germline values: CDR1 SGHTA, CDR2 FQGNSA. CDR3 size: 13 residues. V lost 1 base, J lost 1 base, and 5 bases lay in between. The CDR3 loop is CASSLGRSYEQYF. For the CDR3, the DNA is TGTGCCAGCAGCTTAGGGCGGTCCTACGAGCAGTACTTC.

This clonotype was recorded many times. This chain connects TRBV6-1 to TRBJ1-1; weak D call: TRBD1 (6 bases). The length of the CDR3 is 13 residues. The ends were cut back, 6 bases at V and 2 bases at J, with 10 bases in the middle. Germline CDR1 MNHNS, CDR2 SASEGT. The CDR3 is CASRGQLNTEAFF. CDR3 DNA: TGTGCCAGCAGAGGACAGCTAAACACTGAAGCTTTCTTT.

This clonotype was counted ten times or more. J is TRBJ2-3 and V is TRBV11-2; TRBD1 aligns across 7 bases. Germline V gene lookup returns CDR1 SGHAT and CDR2 FQNNGV. This CDR3 region has 16 residues. V lost 5 bases and J lost 3; bases outside the gene matches: 11. The CDR3 DNA follows: TGTGCCAGCAGCACCCAGACAGGGAAGGGGACAGATACGCAGTATTTT. Its protein product is CASSTQTGKGTDTQYF.

The sample holds a few counts of this clonotype. The chain combines TRBV18 with TRBJ1-1; D gene ambiguous. This CDR3 comprises 14 residues. Per germline, CDR1 KGHSH and CDR2 LQKENI. V was trimmed by 2 bases and J by 2 bases, leaving 9 bases between them. The DNA of the CDR3 is TGTGCCAGCTCACCAGGCATTGAAAACACTGAAGCTTTCTTT. As protein: CASSPGIENTEAFF.

The chain uses TRBV18 and TRBJ2-2; D not certain. Germline values: CDR1 KGHSH, CDR2 LQKENI. V gave up 1 base and J gave up 2 bases, with 11 bases separating them. This CDR3 is 16 amino acids long. The CDR3 sequence: CASSPLGRGNTGELFF. The DNA for the CDR3 is TGTGCCAGCTCACCACTTGGGCGAGGAAACACCGGGGAGCTGTTTTTT.

This clonotype has only a few counts. DNA for the CDR3: TGTGCCAGCATTCCTCCCGGGACTAGCGGCACCGGGGAGCTGTTTTTT. Translated: CASIPPGTSGTGELFF. The chain is built from TRBV7-2 and TRBJ2-2, with 11 bases matching TRBD2. V lost 7 bases, J lost 4 bases, and 8 bases stayed unmatched. This CDR3 is built from 16 residues. The V gene's germline CDR1 is SGHTA and CDR2 FQGNSA.

This clonotype was detected ten times or more. The gene calls are TRBV14 and TRBJ1-1, with D hard to call. Germline lookup yields CDR1 SGHDN and CDR2 FVKESK. Trimming removed 3 bases from V and 5 bases from J, with 10 bases in between. CDR3 length: 13 residues. CDR3: CASSQERRTEAFF. The CDR3 bases are TGTGCCAGCAGCCAGGAGCGGAGGACTGAAGCTTTCTTT. The full variable domain, in which reference TRBV14 and TRBJ1-1 provide the parts outside the CDR3, is EAGVTQFPSHSVIEKGQTVTLRCDPISGHDNLYWYRRVMGKEIKFLLHFVKESKQDESGMPNNRFLAERTGGTYSTLKVQPAELEDSGVYFCASSQERRTEAFFGQGTRLTVV.

This rearrangement joins TRBV3-1 to TRBJ1-3; D is perhaps TRBD1 (5 bases). From germline, CDR1 is LGHDT and CDR2 YNNKEL (reference sequence). The CDR3 length is 15 residues. Between the trimmed V and J ends, which lost 5 bases and 4 bases, there was a span of 15 bases. CDR3: CASSRDVIGGNTIYF. The CDR3 bases are TGTGCCAGCAGCAGGGACGTCATCGGAGGAAACACCATATATTTT.

This clonotype appeared many times. The chain recombines TRBV6-1 with TRBJ1-2; 9 positions match TRBD1. V dropped 4 bases and J dropped 4; count of bases not matched to a gene: 13. Germline V gene data show CDR1 as MNHNS and CDR2 as SASEGT. This CDR3 has 17 residues. CDR3 bases: TGTGCCAGCAGTGGACCGGGACAGGGAAACAAAGGCTATGGCTACACCTTC. It translates to CASSGPGQGNKGYGYTF.

Notes on this clonotype: A read error may produce the germline difference seen at one junction end. The gene calls are TRBV3-1 and TRBJ2-7, with D perhaps TRBD2 (5 bases). The CDR3 length is 12 residues. The germline V gene encodes CDR1 LGHDT and CDR2 YNNKEL (reference sequence). The CDR3 bases are TGTGCCAGCAGCCAAGATGAGAGGGAGCGGTACTTC. This gives the protein CASSQDERERYF.

This clonotype came up a few times. This chain uses TRBV20-1 with TRBJ2-5, with D unclear. There are 10 residues in the CDR3. V was trimmed by 7 bases and J by 3 bases, leaving 6 bases between them. Germline-derived CDR1 and CDR2 are DFQATT and SNEGSKA (reference sequence). CDR3 in DNA: TGCAGTGGCGAAAAAGAGACCCAGTACTTC. It specifies CSGEKETQYF.

This clonotype was observed a handful of times. V is TRBV6-2 or TRBV6-3 and J is TRBJ1-5; TRBD1 aligns across 12 bases. The CDR3 consists of 16 residues. The V gene's germline CDR1 is MNHEY and CDR2 SVGEGT. With 6 bases clipped from V and 7 bases from J, the junction kept 10 bases outside the gene matches. The CDR3 sequence is CASRPGTGGVRQPQHF. Written as DNA, the CDR3 is TGTGCCAGCAGGCCCGGGACAGGGGGCGTAAGACAGCCCCAGCATTTT.

The rearrangement uses TRBV6-2 or TRBV6-3 and TRBJ1-4; 9 nucleotides agree with TRBD1. This CDR3 has 15 amino acids. The V and J ends lost 6 bases and 5 bases, in that order; junction bases with no gene match: 7. The germline V gene encodes CDR1 MNHEY and CDR2 SVGEGT. CDR3 loop: CASRDTGGRNEKLFF. In DNA, the CDR3 is TGTGCCAGCAGGGACACAGGGGGCCGCAATGAAAAACTGTTTTTT.

This clonotype was seen only a few times. J is TRBJ2-7 and V is TRBV20-1; TRBD1 is a possible D gene (6 bases). The length of the CDR3 is 14 residues. Germline V lookup: CDR1 DFQATT, CDR2 SNEGSKA (reference sequence). V lost 6 bases and J 0 bases, leaving 15 bases between the germline ends. Here the CDR3 DNA reads TGCAGTGCCCCGGACAGCAAAGTCTCCTACGAGCAGTACTTC. As protein: CSAPDSKVSYEQYF.

This clonotype was counted ten times or more. This chain connects TRBV5-1 to TRBJ1-5; weak D call: TRBD1 (5 bases). The CDR3 has 15 amino acids. Germline V gene data show CDR1 as SGHRS and CDR2 as YFSETQ. Trimming took 0 bases from V and 2 from J, leaving 9 bases between them. The CDR3 nucleotides are TGCGCCAGCAGCTTGGAGGGGATGGGCAATCAGCCCCAGCATTTT. Translating it yields CASSLEGMGNQPQHF.

J is TRBJ2-3 and V is TRBV9, with 14 bases identical to TRBD2. Trimming at V came to 3 bases and at J to 4 bases, leaving 4 bases not matched to a gene. The CDR3 runs 16 residues. Germline CDR1 reads SGDLS; CDR2 reads YYNGEE. The CDR3 DNA reads as TGTGCCAGCAGCGCTCCGGGACTAGCGGGGGCAGATACGCAGTATTTT. Translated, it gives CASSAPGLAGADTQYF. Combining the CDR3 with reference TRBV9 and TRBJ2-3 gives the whole variable domain DSGVTQTPKHLITATGQRVTLRCSPRSGDLSVYWYQQSLDQGLQFLIQYYNGEERAKGNILERFSAQQFPDLHSELNLSSLELGDSALYFCASSAPGLAGADTQYFGPGTRLTVL.

The chain couples TRBV12-3 or TRBV12-4 to TRBJ2-7; a weak D match, TRBD1 (5 bases). Trimming pared 9 bases from V and 6 bases from J, leaving 18 bases between. The CDR3 consists of 13 residues. This CDR3 reads CASRQLPSSEQYF. The CDR3 DNA is TGTGCCAGTCGACAGCTCCCATCCAGCGAGCAGTACTTC.